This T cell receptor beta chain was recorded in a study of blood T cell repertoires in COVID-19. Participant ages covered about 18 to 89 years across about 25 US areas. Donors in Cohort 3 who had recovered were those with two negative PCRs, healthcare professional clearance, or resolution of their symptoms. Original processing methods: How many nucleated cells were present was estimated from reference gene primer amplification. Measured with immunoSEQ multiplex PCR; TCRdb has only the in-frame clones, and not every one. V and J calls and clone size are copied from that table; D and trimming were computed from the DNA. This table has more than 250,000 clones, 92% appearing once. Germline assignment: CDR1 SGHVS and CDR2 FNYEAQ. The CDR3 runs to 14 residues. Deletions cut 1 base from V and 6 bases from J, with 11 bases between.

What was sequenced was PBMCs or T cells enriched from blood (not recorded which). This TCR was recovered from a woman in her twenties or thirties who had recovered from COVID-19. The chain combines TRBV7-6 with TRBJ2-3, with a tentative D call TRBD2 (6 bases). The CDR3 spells CASSLGPGRDTQYF. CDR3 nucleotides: TGTGCCAGCAGCTTAGGACCAGGGAGGGATACGCAGTATTTT.